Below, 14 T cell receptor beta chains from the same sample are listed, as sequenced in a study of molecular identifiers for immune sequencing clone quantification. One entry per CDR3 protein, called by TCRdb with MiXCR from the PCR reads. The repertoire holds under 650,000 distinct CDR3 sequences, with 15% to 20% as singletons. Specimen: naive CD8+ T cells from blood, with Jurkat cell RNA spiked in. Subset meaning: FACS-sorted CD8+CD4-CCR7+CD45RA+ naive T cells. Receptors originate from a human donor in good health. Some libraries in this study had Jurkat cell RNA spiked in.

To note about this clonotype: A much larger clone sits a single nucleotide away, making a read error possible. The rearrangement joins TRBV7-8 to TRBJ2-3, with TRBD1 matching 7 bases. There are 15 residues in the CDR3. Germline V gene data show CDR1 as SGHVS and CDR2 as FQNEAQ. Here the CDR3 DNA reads TGTGCCAGCAGCTTAGTAGGGGGTTGGACAGGTACGCAGTATTTT. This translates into CASSLVGGWTGTQYF.

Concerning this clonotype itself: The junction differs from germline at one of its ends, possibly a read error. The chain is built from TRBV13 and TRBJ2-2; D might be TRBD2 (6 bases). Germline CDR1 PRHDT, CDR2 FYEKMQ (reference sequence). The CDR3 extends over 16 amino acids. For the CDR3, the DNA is TGTGCCAGCAGCTTAGGTGAGGGGCCGTGGACCGGGGGGCTGTTTTTT. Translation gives CASSLGEGPWTGGLFF.

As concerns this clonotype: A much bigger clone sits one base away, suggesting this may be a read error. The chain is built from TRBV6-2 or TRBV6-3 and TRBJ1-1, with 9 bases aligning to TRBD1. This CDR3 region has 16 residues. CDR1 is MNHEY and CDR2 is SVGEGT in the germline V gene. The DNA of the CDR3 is TGTGCCCGCAGTTACTATCCGGGACAGGGAAACACTGAAGCTTTCTTT. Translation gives CARSYYPGQGNTEAFF.

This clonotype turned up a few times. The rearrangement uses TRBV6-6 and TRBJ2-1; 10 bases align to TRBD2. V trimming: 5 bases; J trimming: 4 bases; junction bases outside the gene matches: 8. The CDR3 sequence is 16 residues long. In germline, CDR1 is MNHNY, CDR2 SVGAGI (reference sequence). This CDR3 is CASSASTSGPYNEQFF. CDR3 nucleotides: TGTGCCAGCAGTGCTTCGACTAGCGGGCCTTACAATGAGCAGTTCTTC.

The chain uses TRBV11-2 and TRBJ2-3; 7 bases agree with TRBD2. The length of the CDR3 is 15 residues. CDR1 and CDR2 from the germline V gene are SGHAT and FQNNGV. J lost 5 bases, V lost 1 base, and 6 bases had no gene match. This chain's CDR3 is CASSLGGSRVDTQYF. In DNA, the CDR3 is TGTGCCAGCAGCTTAGGCGGGAGTCGAGTAGATACGCAGTATTTT.

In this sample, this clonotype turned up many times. CDR3 DNA: TGTGCCAGCCGGACGACGACTGGGGCCAACGTCCTGACTTTC. This encodes CASRTTTGANVLTF. The rearrangement uses TRBV6-1 and TRBJ2-6; D not resolved. V was cut by 8 bases and J by 2 bases, with 10 bases left in between. Germline V CDR1 and CDR2: MNHNS, SASEGT. This CDR3 region has 14 residues.

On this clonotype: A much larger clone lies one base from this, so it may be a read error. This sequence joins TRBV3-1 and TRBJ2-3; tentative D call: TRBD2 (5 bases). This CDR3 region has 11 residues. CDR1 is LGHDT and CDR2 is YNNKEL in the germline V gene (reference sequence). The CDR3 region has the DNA TGTGCCTGTGCTAGCACAGATATGCAGTATTTT. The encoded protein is CACASTDMQYF.

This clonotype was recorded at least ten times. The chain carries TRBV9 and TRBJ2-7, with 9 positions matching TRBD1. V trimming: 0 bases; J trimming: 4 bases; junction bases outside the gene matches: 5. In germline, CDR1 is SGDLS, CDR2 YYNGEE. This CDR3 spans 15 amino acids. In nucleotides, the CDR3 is TGTGCCAGCAGCGTAGAGGGACAGGGAATTTACGAGCAGTACTTC. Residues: CASSVEGQGIYEQYF.

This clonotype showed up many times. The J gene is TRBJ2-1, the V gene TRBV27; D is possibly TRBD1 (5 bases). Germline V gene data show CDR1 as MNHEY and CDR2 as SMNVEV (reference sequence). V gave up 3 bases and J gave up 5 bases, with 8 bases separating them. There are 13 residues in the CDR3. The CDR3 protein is CASSFFRDNEQFF. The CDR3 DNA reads TGTGCCAGCAGTTTTTTCAGGGACAATGAGCAGTTCTTC.

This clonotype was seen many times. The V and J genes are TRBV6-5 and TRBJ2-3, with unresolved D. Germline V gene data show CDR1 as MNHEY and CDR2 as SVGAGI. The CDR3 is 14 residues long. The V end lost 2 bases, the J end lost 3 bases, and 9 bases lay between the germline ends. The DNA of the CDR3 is TGTGCCAGCAGTTACGGAGAAGTGACAGATACGCAGTATTTT. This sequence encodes CASSYGEVTDTQYF.

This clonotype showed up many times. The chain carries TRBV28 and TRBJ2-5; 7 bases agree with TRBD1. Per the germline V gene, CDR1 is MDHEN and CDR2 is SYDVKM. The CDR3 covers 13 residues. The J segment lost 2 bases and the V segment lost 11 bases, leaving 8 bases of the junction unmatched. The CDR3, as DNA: TGTGCCGGCCGGGACAGTGGACAAGAGACCCAGTACTTC. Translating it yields CAGRDSGQETQYF.

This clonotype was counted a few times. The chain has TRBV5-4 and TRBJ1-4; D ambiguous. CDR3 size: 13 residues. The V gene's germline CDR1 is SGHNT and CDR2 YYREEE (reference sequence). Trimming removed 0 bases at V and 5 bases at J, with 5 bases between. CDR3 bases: TGTGCCAGCAGCTTGGGGGAGAATGAAAAACTGTTTTTT. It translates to CASSLGENEKLFF.

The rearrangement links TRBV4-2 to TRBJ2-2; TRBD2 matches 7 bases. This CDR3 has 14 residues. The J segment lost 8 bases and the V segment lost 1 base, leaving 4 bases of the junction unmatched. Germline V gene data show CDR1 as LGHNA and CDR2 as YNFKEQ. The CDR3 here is CASSQGAGQGELFF. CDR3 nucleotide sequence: TGTGCCAGCAGCCAAGGAGCGGGGCAGGGGGAGCTGTTTTTT.

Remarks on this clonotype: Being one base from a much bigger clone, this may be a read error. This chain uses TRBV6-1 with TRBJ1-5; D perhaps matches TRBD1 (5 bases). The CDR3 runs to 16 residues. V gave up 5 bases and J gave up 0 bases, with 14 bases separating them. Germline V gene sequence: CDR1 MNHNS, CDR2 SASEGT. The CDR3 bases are TGTGCCAGCAGTAAAGGGGTCCGCCCTAGCAATCAGCCCCAGCATTTT. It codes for CASSKGVRPSNQPQHF.